The present TCR beta chain was sequenced within a study of T cell responses to AZD1222 COVID-19 vaccine. At the level of the study: Combined were second doses at about 4 or about 12 weeks. Study results and limitations: Spike-specific TCR breadth rose after two AZD1222 doses, and depth rose as well. The donors showed a predominance of white British ancestry and of females, with possible underestimation of clonal diversity.

Repertoires were generated with immunoSEQ multiplex PCR, while TCRdb's copy carries only in-frame clones and drops some. The sample yields some 120,000 clones, about 85% seen once. Losses at the gene ends were 6 bases for V and 5 bases for J; bases not matched to a gene: 8. CDR3 length: 14 amino acids. Germline loops: CDR1 MNHEY, CDR2 SVGAGI. As concerns this clone: Its antigen is not known.

The receptor comes from an adult in good health. V usage is TRBV6-5 and J usage is TRBJ2-5, with 8 positions matching TRBD1. The sequences come from peripheral blood, collected on day 0 of AZD1222 vaccination. The CDR3 DNA reads TGTGCCAGCAGCGCCGGGACAGGTGGGGAGACCCAGTACTTC. Translation: CASSAGTGGETQYF.